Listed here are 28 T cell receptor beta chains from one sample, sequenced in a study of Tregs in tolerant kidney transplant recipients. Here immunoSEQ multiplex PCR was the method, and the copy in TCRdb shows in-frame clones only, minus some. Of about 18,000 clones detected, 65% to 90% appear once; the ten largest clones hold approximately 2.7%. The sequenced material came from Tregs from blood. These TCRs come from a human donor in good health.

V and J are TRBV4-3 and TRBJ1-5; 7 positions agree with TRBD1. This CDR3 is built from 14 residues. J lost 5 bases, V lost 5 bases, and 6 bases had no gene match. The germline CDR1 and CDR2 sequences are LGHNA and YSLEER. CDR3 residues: CASSMTGWDQPQHF. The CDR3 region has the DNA TGCGCCAGCAGCATGACAGGGTGGGATCAGCCCCAGCATTTT.

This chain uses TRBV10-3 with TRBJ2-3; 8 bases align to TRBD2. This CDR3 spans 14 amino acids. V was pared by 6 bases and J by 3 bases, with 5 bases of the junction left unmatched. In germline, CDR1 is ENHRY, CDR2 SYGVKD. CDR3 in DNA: TGTGCCATCAGATCGGGCGGGGGGACAGATACGCAGTATTTT. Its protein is CAIRSGGGTDTQYF.

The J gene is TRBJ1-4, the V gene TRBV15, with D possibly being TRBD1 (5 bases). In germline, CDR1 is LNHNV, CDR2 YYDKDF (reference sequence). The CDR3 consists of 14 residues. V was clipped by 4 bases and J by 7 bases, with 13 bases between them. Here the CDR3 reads CATSTGTLGEKLFF. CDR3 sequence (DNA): TGTGCCACCAGCACCGGGACGCTTGGTGAAAAACTGTTTTTT. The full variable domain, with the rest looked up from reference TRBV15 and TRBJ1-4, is DAMVIQNPRYQVTQFGKPVTLSCSQTLNHNVMYWYQQKSSQAPKLLFHYYDKDFNNEADTPDNFQSRRPNTSFCFLDIRSPGLGDTAMYLCATSTGTLGEKLFFGSGTQLSVL.

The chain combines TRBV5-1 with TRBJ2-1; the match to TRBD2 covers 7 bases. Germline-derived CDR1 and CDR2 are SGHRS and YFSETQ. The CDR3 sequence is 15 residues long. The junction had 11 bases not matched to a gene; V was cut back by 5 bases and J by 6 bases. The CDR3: CASRLGLPRVNEQFF. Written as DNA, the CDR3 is TGCGCCAGCAGACTGGGACTACCGAGGGTCAATGAGCAGTTCTTC. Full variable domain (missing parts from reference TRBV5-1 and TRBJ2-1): KAGVTQTPRYLIKTRGQQVTLSCSPISGHRSVSWYQQTPGQGLQFLFEYFSETQRNKGNFPGRFSGRQFSNSRSEMNVSTLELGDSALYLCASRLGLPRVNEQFFGPGTRLTVL.

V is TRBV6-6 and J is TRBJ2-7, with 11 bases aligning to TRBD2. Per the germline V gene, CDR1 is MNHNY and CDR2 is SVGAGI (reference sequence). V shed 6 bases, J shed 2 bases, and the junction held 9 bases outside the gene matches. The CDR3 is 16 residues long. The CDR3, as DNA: TGTGCCAGCAGGGGCCTAGCGGGAGGTTCCCCCTACGAGCAGTACTTC. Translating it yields CASRGLAGGSPYEQYF.

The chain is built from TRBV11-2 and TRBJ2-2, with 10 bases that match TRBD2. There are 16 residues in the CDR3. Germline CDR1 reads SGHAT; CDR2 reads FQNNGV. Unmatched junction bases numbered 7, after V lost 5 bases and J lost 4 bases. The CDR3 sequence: CASSAAGGTFTGELFF. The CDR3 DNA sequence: TGTGCCAGCAGCGCAGCGGGGGGGACTTTCACCGGGGAGCTGTTTTTT. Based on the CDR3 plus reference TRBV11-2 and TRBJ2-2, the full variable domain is EAGVAQSPRYKIIEKRQSVAFWCNPISGHATLYWYQQILGQGPKLLIQFQNNGVVDDSQLPKDRFSAERLKGVDSTLKIQPAKLEDSAVYLCASSAAGGTFTGELFFGEGSRLTVL.

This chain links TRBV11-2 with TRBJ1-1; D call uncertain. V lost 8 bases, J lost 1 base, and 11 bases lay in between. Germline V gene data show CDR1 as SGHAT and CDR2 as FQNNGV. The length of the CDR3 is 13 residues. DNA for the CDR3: TGTGCCAGCGGGTTTTCGGCGAACACTGAAGCTTTCTTT. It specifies CASGFSANTEAFF.

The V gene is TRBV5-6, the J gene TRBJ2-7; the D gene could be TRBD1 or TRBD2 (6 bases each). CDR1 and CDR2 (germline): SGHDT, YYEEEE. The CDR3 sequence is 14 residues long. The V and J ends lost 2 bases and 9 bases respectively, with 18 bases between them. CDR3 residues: CASSLGGTGATQYF. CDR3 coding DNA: TGTGCCAGCAGCTTAGGAGGGACGGGGGCGACGCAGTACTTC.

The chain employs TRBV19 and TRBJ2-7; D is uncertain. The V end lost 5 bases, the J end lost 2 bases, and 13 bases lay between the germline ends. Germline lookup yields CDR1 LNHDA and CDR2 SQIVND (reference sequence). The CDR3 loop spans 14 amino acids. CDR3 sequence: CASSPFGPTYEQYF. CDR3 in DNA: TGTGCCAGTAGTCCCTTCGGGCCCACCTACGAGCAGTACTTC.

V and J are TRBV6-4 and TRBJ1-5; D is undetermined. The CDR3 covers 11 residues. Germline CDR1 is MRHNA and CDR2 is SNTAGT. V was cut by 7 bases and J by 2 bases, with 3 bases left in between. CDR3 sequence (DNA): TGTGCCAGCATTCGCAATCAGCCCCAGCATTTT. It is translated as CASIRNQPQHF.

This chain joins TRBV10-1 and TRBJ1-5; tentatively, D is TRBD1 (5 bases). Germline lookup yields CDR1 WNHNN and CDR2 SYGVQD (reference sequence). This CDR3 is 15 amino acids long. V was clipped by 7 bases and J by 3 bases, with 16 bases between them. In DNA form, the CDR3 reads TGCGCCAGCAAAAGTGAAAAGGGGCTCAATCAGCCCCAGCATTTT. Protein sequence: CASKSEKGLNQPQHF.

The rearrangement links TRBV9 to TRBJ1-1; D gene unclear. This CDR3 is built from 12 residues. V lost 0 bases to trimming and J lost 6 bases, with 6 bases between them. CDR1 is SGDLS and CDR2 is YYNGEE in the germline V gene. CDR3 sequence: CASSVGESEAFF. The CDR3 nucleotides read TGTGCCAGCAGCGTAGGGGAATCTGAAGCTTTCTTT.

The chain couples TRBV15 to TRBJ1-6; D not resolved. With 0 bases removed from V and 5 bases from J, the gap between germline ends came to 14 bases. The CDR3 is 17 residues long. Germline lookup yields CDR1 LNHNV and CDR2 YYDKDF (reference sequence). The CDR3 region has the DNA TGTGCCACCAGCAGAGATCCTTTGATTTCAGATAATTCACCCCTCCACTTT. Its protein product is CATSRDPLISDNSPLHF.

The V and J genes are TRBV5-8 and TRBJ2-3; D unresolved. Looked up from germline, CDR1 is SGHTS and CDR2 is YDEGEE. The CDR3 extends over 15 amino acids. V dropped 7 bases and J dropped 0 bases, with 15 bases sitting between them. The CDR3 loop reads CASPRFRGSTDTQYF. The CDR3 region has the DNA TGTGCCAGCCCCAGGTTCCGCGGCAGCACAGATACGCAGTATTTT.

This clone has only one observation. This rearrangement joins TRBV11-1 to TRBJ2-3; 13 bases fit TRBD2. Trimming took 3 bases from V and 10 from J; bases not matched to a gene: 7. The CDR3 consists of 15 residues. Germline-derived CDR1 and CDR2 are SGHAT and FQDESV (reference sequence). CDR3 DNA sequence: TGTGCCAGCAGCTTGGGACTAGCGGGGCCTCTTGCGCAGTATTTT. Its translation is CASSLGLAGPLAQYF.

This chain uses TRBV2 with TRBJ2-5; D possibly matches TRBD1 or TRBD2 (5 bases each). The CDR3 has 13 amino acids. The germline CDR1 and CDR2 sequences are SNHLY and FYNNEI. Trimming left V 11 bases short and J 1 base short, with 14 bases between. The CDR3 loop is CAGRGRFQETQYF. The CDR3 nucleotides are TGTGCCGGAAGGGGACGGTTCCAAGAGACCCAGTACTTC.

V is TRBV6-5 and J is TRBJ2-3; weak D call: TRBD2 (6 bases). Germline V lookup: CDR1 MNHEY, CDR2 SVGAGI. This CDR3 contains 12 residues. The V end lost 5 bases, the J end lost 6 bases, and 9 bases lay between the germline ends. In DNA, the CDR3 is TGTGCCAGCAGTCCGGCGGGGGATACGCAGTATTTT. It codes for CASSPAGDTQYF.

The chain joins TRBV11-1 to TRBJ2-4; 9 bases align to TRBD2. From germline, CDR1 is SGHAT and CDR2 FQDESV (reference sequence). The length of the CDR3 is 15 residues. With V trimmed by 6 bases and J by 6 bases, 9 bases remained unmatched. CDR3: CASSLSGGQGNIQYF. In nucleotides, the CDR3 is TGTGCCAGCAGTCTCAGCGGGGGGCAAGGAAACATTCAGTACTTC.

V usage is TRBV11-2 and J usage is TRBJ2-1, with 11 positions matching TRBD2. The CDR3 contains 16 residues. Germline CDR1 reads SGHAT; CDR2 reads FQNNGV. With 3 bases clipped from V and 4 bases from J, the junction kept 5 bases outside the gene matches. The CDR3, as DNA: TGTGCCAGCAGCTTGATAGCGGGGGGGCAATACAATGAGCAGTTCTTC. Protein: CASSLIAGGQYNEQFF.

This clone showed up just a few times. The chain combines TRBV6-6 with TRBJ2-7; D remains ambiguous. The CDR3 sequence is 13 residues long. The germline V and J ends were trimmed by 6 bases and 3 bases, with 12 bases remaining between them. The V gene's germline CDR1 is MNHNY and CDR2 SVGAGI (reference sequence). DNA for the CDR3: TGTGCCAGCAGCTATGTGGCCGTCTACGAGCAGTACTTC. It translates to CASSYVAVYEQYF.

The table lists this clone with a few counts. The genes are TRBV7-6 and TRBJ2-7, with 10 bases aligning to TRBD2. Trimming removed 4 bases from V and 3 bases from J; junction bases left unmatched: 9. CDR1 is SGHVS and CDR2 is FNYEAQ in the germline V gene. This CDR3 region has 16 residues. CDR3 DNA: TGTGCCAGCAGCTACAGCAGCGGGGGGGCCTTCTACGAGCAGTACTTC. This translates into CASSYSSGGAFYEQYF.

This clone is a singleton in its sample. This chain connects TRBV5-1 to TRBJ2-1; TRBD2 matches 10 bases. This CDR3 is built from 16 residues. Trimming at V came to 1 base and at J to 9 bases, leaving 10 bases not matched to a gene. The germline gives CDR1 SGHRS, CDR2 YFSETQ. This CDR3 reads CASSLLPSGSRVEQFF. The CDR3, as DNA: TGCGCCAGCAGCTTGTTGCCTAGCGGGAGTAGGGTTGAGCAGTTCTTC.

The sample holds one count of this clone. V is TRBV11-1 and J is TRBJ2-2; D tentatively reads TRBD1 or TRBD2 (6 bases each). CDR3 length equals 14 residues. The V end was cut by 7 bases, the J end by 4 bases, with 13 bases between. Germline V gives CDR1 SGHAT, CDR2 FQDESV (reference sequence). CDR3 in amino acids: CASTGASRTGELFF. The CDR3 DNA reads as TGTGCCAGCACGGGGGCGTCCCGCACCGGGGAGCTGTTTTTT.

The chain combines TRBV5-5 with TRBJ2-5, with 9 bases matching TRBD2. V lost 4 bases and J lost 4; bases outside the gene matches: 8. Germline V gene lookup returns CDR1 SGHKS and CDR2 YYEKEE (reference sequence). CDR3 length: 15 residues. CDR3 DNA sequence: TGTGCCAGCAGCCCCGGGGCGGGAGGGGGAGAGACCCAGTACTTC. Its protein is CASSPGAGGGETQYF.

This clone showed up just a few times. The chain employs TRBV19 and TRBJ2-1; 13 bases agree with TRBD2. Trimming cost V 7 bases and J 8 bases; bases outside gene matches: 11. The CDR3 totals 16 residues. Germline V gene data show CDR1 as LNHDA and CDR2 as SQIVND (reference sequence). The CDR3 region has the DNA TGTGCCAGTACCGACACAGGACTAGCGGGGGAGGATGAGCAGTTCTTC. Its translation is CASTDTGLAGEDEQFF.

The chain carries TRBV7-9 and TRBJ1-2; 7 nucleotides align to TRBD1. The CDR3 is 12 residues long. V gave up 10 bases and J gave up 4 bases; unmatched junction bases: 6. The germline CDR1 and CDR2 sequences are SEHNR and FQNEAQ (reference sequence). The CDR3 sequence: CATSQGTYGYTF. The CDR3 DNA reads TGTGCCACCTCACAGGGGACCTATGGCTACACCTTC.

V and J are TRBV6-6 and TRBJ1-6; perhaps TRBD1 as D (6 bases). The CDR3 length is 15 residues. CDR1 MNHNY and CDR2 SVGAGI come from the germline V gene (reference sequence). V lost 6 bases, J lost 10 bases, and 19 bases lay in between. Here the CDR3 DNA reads TGTGCCAGCAGCGATCCGGGGCAGGGGCGGTCACCCCTCCACTTT. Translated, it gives CASSDPGQGRSPLHF.

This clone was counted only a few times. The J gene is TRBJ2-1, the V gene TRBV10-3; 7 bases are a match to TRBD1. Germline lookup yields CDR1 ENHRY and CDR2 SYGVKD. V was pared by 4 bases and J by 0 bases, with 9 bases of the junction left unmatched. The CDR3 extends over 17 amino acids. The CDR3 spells CAISATQGRSSYNEQFF. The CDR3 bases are TGTGCCATCAGTGCAACACAGGGGAGAAGCTCCTACAATGAGCAGTTCTTC.